This is a list of T cell receptor beta chains from one sample in a study of beta chain features in type 1 diabetes. Clones were read by immunoSEQ multiplex PCR, and TCRdb kept only the in-frame ones, dropping some. The profile shows under 850,000 clones, around 15% of them singletons. Source material: naive CD4+ T cells from blood. Receptors were obtained from a man between 18 and 35 years old with type 1 diabetes. Both conserved end residues are part of each CDR3. The order of the fields is V gene, J gene, clone size, D gene, CDR3 protein, CDR3 DNA. D genes are given only for firm matches. Size values are once, few and many counts, or a class for expanded clones, and some rows have none.

TRBV7-6	TRBJ2-6	few	.	CASSLSGEGSGANVLTF	TGTGCCAGCAGCTTATCAGGGGAAGGGTCTGGGGCCAACGTCCTGACTTTC
TRBV27	TRBJ1-1	few	.	CASSLTSDTEAFF	TGTGCCAGCAGTCTTACTTCGGACACTGAAGCTTTCTTT
TRBV20-1	TRBJ1-1	few	.	CSARTPNEAFF	TGCAGTGCTCGCACCCCGAATGAAGCTTTCTTT
TRBV7-2	TRBJ1-5	.	.	CASSLAQTPQPQHF	TGTGCCAGCAGCTTAGCGCAGACGCCTCAGCCCCAGCATTTT
TRBV5-4	TRBJ2-3	.	TRBD2	CASSLGGGAADTQYF	TGTGCCAGCAGCTTGGGCGGGGGGGCCGCAGATACGCAGTATTTT
TRBV10-3	TRBJ1-6	few	.	CATNGGVSPLHF	TGTGCCACTAATGGGGGGGTCTCACCCCTCCACTTT
TRBV5-4	TRBJ2-7	few	TRBD1	CASSSGDRDYEQYF	TGTGCCAGCAGCTCCGGGGACAGGGACTACGAGCAGTACTTC
TRBV7-9	TRBJ1-1	.	.	CASSPNAGTFLEAFF	TGTGCCAGCAGCCCTAACGCGGGCACCTTCCTAGAGGCTTTCTTT
TRBV11-2	TRBJ2-7	few	.	CASSSSQYSYEQYF	TGTGCCAGCAGCTCAAGCCAGTATTCCTACGAGCAGTACTTC
TRBV6-5	TRBJ2-1	few	.	CASSYSAGAYNEQFF	TGTGCCAGCAGTTACTCCGCAGGGGCGTACAATGAGCAGTTCTTC
TRBV11-2	TRBJ2-5	few	.	CASSFHMTQYF	TGTGCCAGCAGCTTCCACATGACCCAGTACTTC
TRBV18	TRBJ2-1	few	.	CASSPMGEQFF	TGTGCCAGCTCACCAATGGGGGAGCAGTTCTTC
TRBV2	TRBJ2-5	.	.	CASAGHQETQYF	TGTGCCAGCGCGGGACATCAAGAGACCCAGTACTTC
TRBV4-2	TRBJ2-1	many	TRBD1	CASSQPGQGSDEQFF	TGTGCCAGCAGCCAACCAGGACAGGGATCGGATGAGCAGTTCTTC
TRBV28	TRBJ1-2	.	TRBD1	CASSLQGAYGYTF	TGTGCCAGCAGTTTGCAGGGGGCATATGGCTACACCTTC
TRBV21-1	TRBJ1-5	few	.	CARLREGHNQPQHF	TGTGCCAGACTACGGGAGGGACACAATCAGCCCCAGCATTTT
TRBV21-1	TRBJ1-1	.	.	CASSKAPRDGAFF	TGTGCCAGCAGCAAAGCGCCCAGGGATGGAGCTTTCTTT
TRBV10-2	TRBJ2-4	few	.	CASSVPGWGNIQYF	TGCGCCAGCAGTGTTCCGGGATGGGGGAACATTCAGTACTTC
TRBV6-6	TRBJ1-1	.	.	CASSSAGQSMNTEAFF	TGTGCCAGCAGTTCGGCAGGCCAATCCATGAACACTGAAGCTTTCTTT
TRBV21-1	TRBJ2-7	.	.	CASSKGPPRSYEQYF	TGTGCCAGCAGCAAAGGACCCCCAAGGTCCTACGAGCAGTACTTC
TRBV29-1	TRBJ1-1	few	.	CSVTGRLNTEAFF	TGCAGCGTTACGGGACGGTTGAACACTGAAGCTTTCTTT
TRBV5-1	TRBJ2-5	.	.	CASSLWTDQETQYF	TGCGCCAGCAGCCTCTGGACGGACCAAGAGACCCAGTACTTC
TRBV2	TRBJ1-2	.	.	CASSDYPGSYGYTF	TGTGCCAGCAGTGATTATCCGGGAAGCTATGGCTACACCTTC
TRBV7-3	TRBJ2-1	.	TRBD1	CASSLTGTGFANEQFF	TGTGCCAGCAGCTTAACCGGGACAGGGTTCGCCAATGAGCAGTTCTTC
TRBV28	TRBJ2-5	few	.	CASSGTQIQETQYF	TGTGCCAGCAGTGGGACGCAGATACAAGAGACCCAGTACTTC
TRBV7-2	TRBJ1-5	once	TRBD1	CASSRRDRGLGQPQHF	TGTGCCAGCAGCCGCCGGGACAGGGGGCTAGGTCAGCCCCAGCATTTT
TRBV14	TRBJ1-1	few	.	CASSPQRGNTEAFF	TGTGCCAGCAGCCCCCAACGGGGGAACACTGAAGCTTTCTTT
TRBV5-1	TRBJ1-2	.	.	CASTLDGEGYTF	TGCGCCAGCACTCTGGATGGGGAAGGCTACACCTTC
TRBV5-6	TRBJ2-3	few	TRBD2	CASSFRLAGDPRTDTQYF	TGTGCCAGCAGCTTCCGACTAGCGGGGGACCCTCGCACAGATACGCAGTATTTT
TRBV9	TRBJ2-7	.	.	CASSVGAQGTFSEQYF	TGTGCCAGCAGCGTAGGAGCGCAGGGGACCTTTTCCGAGCAGTACTTC
TRBV6-6	TRBJ1-2	few	.	CASSYVEQFYGYTF	TGTGCCAGCAGTTACGTAGAACAGTTCTATGGCTACACCTTC
TRBV5-4	TRBJ1-5	few	.	CASSLAGINQPQHF	TGTGCCAGCAGCTTGGCAGGGATCAATCAGCCCCAGCATTTT
TRBV5-1	TRBJ1-6	few	TRBD1	CASSTDRGDSPLHF	TGCGCCAGCAGCACTGACAGGGGTGATTCACCCCTCCACTTT
TRBV10-3	TRBJ2-5	.	.	CAISDRGLETQYF	TGTGCCATCAGTGACCGGGGGCTGGAGACCCAGTACTTC
TRBV29-1	TRBJ2-6	.	.	CSAVSGANVLTF	TGCAGCGCCGTAAGTGGGGCCAACGTCCTGACTTTC
TRBV7-9	TRBJ1-4	.	.	CASSLAAQGGEKLFF	TGTGCCAGCAGCTTAGCGGCGCAGGGCGGTGAAAAACTGTTTTTT
TRBV19	TRBJ1-2	.	TRBD1	CASRKTGEGIYGYTF	TGTGCCAGTCGGAAGACAGGGGAAGGAATCTATGGCTACACCTTC
TRBV18	TRBJ2-5	.	.	CASSPQEGTPRETQYF	TGTGCCAGCTCACCACAAGAGGGGACCCCTCGAGAGACCCAGTACTTC
TRBV18	TRBJ2-5	few	TRBD2	CASSPILAEETQYF	TGTGCCAGCTCGCCTATACTAGCGGAGGAGACCCAGTACTTC
TRBV28	TRBJ2-7	few	.	CASRTDHSSYEQYF	TGTGCCAGCCGGACAGACCATAGCTCCTACGAGCAGTACTTC
TRBV5-1	TRBJ1-1	few	.	CASSLEGVLNTEAFF	TGCGCCAGCAGCTTGGAGGGGGTATTGAACACTGAAGCTTTCTTT
TRBV19	TRBJ2-2	few	.	CASSPGRQGTGELFF	TGTGCCAGTTCTCCCGGGAGGCAGGGGACCGGGGAGCTGTTTTTT
TRBV27	TRBJ2-3	once	TRBD2	CASTPWRGGRTDTQYF	TGTGCCAGCACCCCATGGCGGGGGGGCCGTACAGATACGCAGTATTTT